This T cell receptor (beta chain) was profiled in a study of blood T cell repertoires in COVID-19. Study summary: Both acute and convalescent COVID-19 samples were obtained from the United States, Italy and Spain. PBMCs, B-cell-depleted T cells, or T cells provided the cDNA or gDNA that made up the material.

Original processing methods: Scientists estimated how many nucleated cells there were by amplifying reference gene primers. Clones were read by immunoSEQ multiplex PCR, and TCRdb kept only the in-frame ones, dropping some. V, J and clone size are those of that table, while D and trimming were read from the DNA. The repertoire holds around 250,000 clones, with roughly 84% as singletons. The J segment lost 4 bases and the V segment lost 4 bases, leaving 13 bases of the junction unmatched. The CDR3 is made up of 17 amino acids. From germline, CDR1 is KGHDR and CDR2 SFDVKD. The rearrangement uses TRBV24-1 and TRBJ2-7, with TRBD2 identical over 9 bases. Sequencing was carried out using peripheral blood. This receptor was identified in a woman aged 18-29 years with acute or convalescent COVID-19. CDR3 sequence (DNA): TGTGCCACCAGTGACCGTCCCCCCCGGACTAGCGATTACGAGCAGTACTTC. This gives the protein CATSDRPPRTSDYEQYF.